The clone carrying this T cell receptor beta chain was seen a few times. As yet, its antigen is unknown. The junction had 5 bases not matched to a gene; V was cut back by 7 bases and J by 2 bases. Looked up from germline, CDR1 is MDHEN and CDR2 is SYDVKM. CDR3 size: 13 residues. The sample belongs to a study of identical twins. Overall study results and limits: Abundant beta clonotypes from cord blood had fewer insertions, unlike memory repertoires, which showed none.

A universal primer site was created by template switching, with the cDNA bearing unique molecular identifiers. TCRdb fed the 5' RACE reads into MiXCR, producing one record per CDR3 protein. The data hold about 530,000 distinct CDR3 sequences, with approximately 20% observed a single time. The data also belong to a second study, concerning yellow fever vaccine responses in identical twins.

The sample comprised CD4+ T cells sorted from blood. The sequence came from a woman aged 18-29 years in good health. The chain employs TRBV28 and TRBJ2-7; 7 bases align to TRBD1. CDR3 region: CASTRQGTYEQYV. The CDR3 DNA follows: TGTGCCAGCACTAGACAGGGCACCTACGAGCAGTACGTC.